The 21 T cell receptor beta chains in this list originate from one sample, sequenced in a study of T cell changes during pregnancy in multiple sclerosis. Produced via immunoSEQ multiplex PCR; TCRdb's table is partial and in-frame only. The sample includes 30,000 to 35,000 clones, 85% to 90% of them seen just once. The material was CD8+ T cells from peripheral blood mononuclear cells, obtained after pregnancy. The receptors were sampled from a female donor with multiple sclerosis, enrolled in a pregnancy study.

The chain employs TRBV5-4 and TRBJ1-5; 7 bases fit TRBD1. This CDR3 is built from 16 residues. With V trimmed by 4 bases and J by 7 bases, 14 bases remained unmatched. CDR1 and CDR2 (germline): SGHNT, YYREEE (reference sequence). The CDR3: CASSQDGAGQPQPQHF. CDR3 sequence (DNA): TGTGCCAGCAGCCAAGATGGGGCGGGACAGCCCCAGCCCCAGCATTTT.

The chain recombines TRBV7-9 with TRBJ2-6; D may be TRBD1 (5 bases). Germline-derived CDR1 and CDR2 are SEHNR and FQNEAQ (reference sequence). The CDR3 runs 17 residues. V lost 3 bases, J lost 4 bases, and 16 bases lay in between. CDR3 DNA sequence: TGTGCCAGCAGCTTCAGGGCCCCTCTCGTGGGGGCCAACGTCCTGACTTTC. Protein product: CASSFRAPLVGANVLTF.

The chain links TRBV13 to TRBJ2-3; D is uncertain. The ends were cut back, 5 bases at V and 5 bases at J, with 8 bases in the middle. The CDR3 contains 12 residues. CDR1 and CDR2 from the germline V gene are PRHDT and FYEKMQ (reference sequence). The CDR3 is CASSLPGDTQYF. The DNA for the CDR3 is TGTGCCAGCAGCCTCCCGGGAGATACGCAGTATTTT.

The chain is built from TRBV11-2 and TRBJ2-1; 11 nucleotides agree with TRBD2. The CDR3 totals 15 residues. Germline V gene sequence: CDR1 SGHAT, CDR2 FQNNGV. J lost 4 bases, V lost 5 bases, and 4 bases had no gene match. In DNA, the CDR3 is TGTGCCAGCAGCACCGGGACTAGCGGTTACAATGAGCAGTTCTTC. The encoded protein is CASSTGTSGYNEQFF.

The gene calls are TRBV4-2 and TRBJ2-1; D perhaps matches TRBD2 (5 bases). Germline V gives CDR1 LGHNA, CDR2 YNFKEQ. The CDR3 consists of 16 residues. V lost 2 bases and J 1 base, leaving 12 bases between the germline ends. CDR3 nucleotides: TGTGCCAGCAGCCAAACTGTCGGGGAATCCTACAATGAGCAGTTCTTC. Its protein product is CASSQTVGESYNEQFF.

Comments on this clone: One junction end does not reproduce the germline sequence, and a read error may be involved. This sequence joins TRBV20-1 and TRBJ2-2, with D uncertain. Germline assignment: CDR1 DFQATT and CDR2 SNEGSKA (reference sequence). The CDR3 covers 11 residues. The CDR3 coding sequence is TGCAATGCTAGACTCACCGGGGAGCTGTTTTTT. Translated: CNARLTGELFF.

The rearrangement joins TRBV7-2 to TRBJ2-7; 7 nucleotides match TRBD1. The germline CDR1 and CDR2 sequences are SGHTA and FQGNSA. The CDR3 spans 16 residues. V lost 5 bases, J lost 1 base, and 11 bases stayed unmatched. CDR3 region: CASSPRGQGNSYEQYF. As DNA, the CDR3 is TGTGCCAGCAGCCCGAGGGGGCAGGGGAATTCCTACGAGCAGTACTTC. Full variable domain (outside the CDR3, taken from reference TRBV7-2 and TRBJ2-7): GAGVSQSPSNKVTEKGKDVELRCDPISGHTALYWYRQSLGQGLEFLIYFQGNSAPDKSGLPSDRFSAERTGGSVSTLTIQRTQQEDSAVYLCASSPRGQGNSYEQYFGPGTRLTVT.

The chain recombines TRBV27 with TRBJ1-1, with 7 bases fitting TRBD1. The CDR3 totals 16 residues. Germline loops: CDR1 MNHEY, CDR2 SMNVEV (reference sequence). V gave up 5 bases and J gave up 1 base; unmatched junction bases: 10. In DNA, the CDR3 is TGTGCCAGCAGTCCTTCTCTGACAGGGCCGAACACTGAAGCTTTCTTT. Translating gives CASSPSLTGPNTEAFF.

The V gene is TRBV7-2, the J gene TRBJ2-1; 8 bases align to TRBD1. V shed 3 bases, J shed 8 bases, and the junction held 9 bases outside the gene matches. The CDR3 length is 15 residues. The V gene's germline CDR1 is SGHTA and CDR2 FQGNSA. The CDR3 region is CASSFQGAMGDEQFF. CDR3 nucleotides: TGTGCCAGCAGCTTCCAGGGGGCAATGGGAGATGAGCAGTTCTTC. Complete variable domain (other parts from reference TRBV7-2 and TRBJ2-1): GAGVSQSPSNKVTEKGKDVELRCDPISGHTALYWYRQSLGQGLEFLIYFQGNSAPDKSGLPSDRFSAERTGGSVSTLTIQRTQQEDSAVYLCASSFQGAMGDEQFFGPGTRLTVL.

The V gene is TRBV7-3, the J gene TRBJ2-5; 7 nucleotides align to TRBD1. The CDR3 runs 16 residues. Losses at the gene ends were 1 base for V and 2 bases for J; bases not matched to a gene: 7. Per germline, CDR1 SGHTA and CDR2 FQGTGA. CDR3 loop: CASSLMGQGVQETQYF. CDR3 sequence (DNA): TGTGCCAGCAGCTTAATGGGTCAGGGGGTTCAAGAGACCCAGTACTTC.

The CDR3 loop reads CAWGPDSHTEAFF. The CDR3 region has the DNA TGTGCCTGGGGCCCTGACAGTCACACTGAAGCTTTCTTT. This sequence joins TRBV30 and TRBJ1-1; maybe TRBD1 (5 bases). CDR1 is GTSNPN and CDR2 is SVGIG in the germline V gene (reference sequence). V was pared by 5 bases and J by 3 bases, with 13 bases between. The CDR3 extends over 13 amino acids.

The chain employs TRBV7-6 and TRBJ1-5, with a tentative D call TRBD1 (6 bases). The CDR3 contains 16 residues. The germline CDR1 and CDR2 sequences are SGHVS and FNYEAQ. Trimming shortened V by 1 base and J by 4 bases, and 14 bases separated the two germline ends. The CDR3 sequence: CASSLGGGLVNQPQHF. The CDR3 coding sequence is TGTGCCAGCAGCTTAGGGGGGGGGCTTGTTAATCAGCCCCAGCATTTT.

The chain carries TRBV5-6 and TRBJ2-7; 7 positions agree with TRBD1. The CDR3 consists of 14 residues. The germline V gene has CDR1 SGHDT and CDR2 YYEEEE. V was pared by 3 bases and J by 2 bases, with 5 bases of the junction left unmatched. Written as DNA, the CDR3 is TGTGCCAGCAGCTACGGGACAGATACCTACGAGCAGTACTTC. Residues: CASSYGTDTYEQYF.

The chain uses TRBV7-9 and TRBJ1-6, with D maybe TRBD1 (6 bases). V shed 6 bases and J shed 10 bases, with 16 bases lying between them. In germline, CDR1 is SEHNR, CDR2 FQNEAQ (reference sequence). This CDR3 is 14 amino acids long. DNA for the CDR3: TGTGCCAGCAGTGACTCGACAGGCCGGTCACCCCTCCACTTT. Its protein is CASSDSTGRSPLHF.

The chain uses TRBV19 and TRBJ2-1, with D possibly matching TRBD1 (5 bases). The CDR3 length is 11 residues. V lost 9 bases and J 11 bases, leaving 14 bases between the germline ends. The germline V gene encodes CDR1 LNHDA and CDR2 SQIVND (reference sequence). Here the CDR3 reads CASEWGPQQFF. The DNA for the CDR3 is TGTGCCAGCGAATGGGGCCCCCAGCAGTTCTTC. Filled out from reference TRBV19 and TRBJ2-1, the complete variable domain reads DGGITQSPKYLFRKEGQNVTLSCEQNLNHDAMYWYRQDPGQGLRLIYYSQIVNDFQKGDIAEGYSVSREKKESFPLTVTSAQKNPTAFYLCASEWGPQQFFGPGTRLTVL.

V gene TRBV7-6 combines with J gene TRBJ2-7, with a weak D call TRBD1 (6 bases). CDR3 length: 14 amino acids. Trimming left V 3 bases short and J 3 bases short, with 12 bases between. CDR1 SGHVS and CDR2 FNYEAQ come from the germline V gene. The CDR3: CASSFSGEGYEQYF. CDR3 nucleotide sequence: TGTGCCAGCAGCTTCTCAGGGGAAGGCTACGAGCAGTACTTC.

This sequence joins TRBV6-6 and TRBJ1-1, with a possible D match to TRBD1 (6 bases). CDR1 is MNHNY and CDR2 is SVGAGI in the germline V gene (reference sequence). This CDR3 is 15 amino acids long. The germline V and J ends were trimmed by 6 bases and 0 bases, with 14 bases remaining between them. CDR3 bases: TGTGCCAGCAGGAAGAACGGACAGATGAACACTGAAGCTTTCTTT. Translated, it gives CASRKNGQMNTEAFF.

This rearrangement joins TRBV29-1 to TRBJ2-5, with D unresolved. Germline V lookup: CDR1 SQVTM, CDR2 ANQGSEA. V lost 6 bases, J lost 5 bases, and 13 bases lay in between. There are 12 residues in the CDR3. The DNA of the CDR3 is TGCAGCGTCCCCGGTGGTAGTGAGACCCAGTACTTC. It codes for CSVPGGSETQYF.

The chain is built from TRBV7-2 and TRBJ2-5; tentatively, D is TRBD1 (6 bases). Germline V gene lookup returns CDR1 SGHTA and CDR2 FQGNSA. The V end was cut by 1 base, the J end by 1 base, with 10 bases between. The CDR3 extends over 15 amino acids. CDR3 DNA sequence: TGTGCCAGCAGCTTAGTTTGGACAGTCCAAGAGACCCAGTACTTC. This gives the protein CASSLVWTVQETQYF.

In DNA form, the CDR3 reads TGTGCCAGCAGTAAGCTAGCGGGGGGAGGCAATGAGCAGTTCTTC. This gives the protein CASSKLAGGGNEQFF. This chain links TRBV6-4 with TRBJ2-1; TRBD2 agrees at 11 bases. The trim removed 5 bases at V and 6 bases at J, leaving 6 bases unmatched. Germline V gives CDR1 MRHNA, CDR2 SNTAGT. CDR3 length: 15 amino acids.

The chain employs TRBV7-9 and TRBJ1-4; a weak D match, TRBD1 (6 bases). Germline CDR1 reads SEHNR; CDR2 reads FQNEAQ (reference sequence). Trimming shortened V by 3 bases and J by 2 bases, and 16 bases separated the two germline ends. The CDR3 loop spans 17 amino acids. CDR3 protein: CASSFGDIRTTNEKLFF. The DNA for the CDR3 is TGTGCCAGCAGCTTTGGGGACATACGAACGACTAATGAAAAACTGTTTTTT.